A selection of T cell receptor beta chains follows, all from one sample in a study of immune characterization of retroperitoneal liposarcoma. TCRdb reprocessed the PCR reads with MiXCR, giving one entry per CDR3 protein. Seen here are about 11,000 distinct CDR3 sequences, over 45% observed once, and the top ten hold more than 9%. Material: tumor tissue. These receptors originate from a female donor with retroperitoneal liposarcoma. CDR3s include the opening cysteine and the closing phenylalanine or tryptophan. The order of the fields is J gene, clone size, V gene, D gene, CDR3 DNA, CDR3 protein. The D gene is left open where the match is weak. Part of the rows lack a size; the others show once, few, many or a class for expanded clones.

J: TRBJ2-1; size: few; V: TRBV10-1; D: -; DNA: TGCGCCAGCAGTGGGCCGGGACGGAGCGACTCCTCCTACAATGAGCAGTTCTTC; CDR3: CASSGPGRSDSSYNEQFF
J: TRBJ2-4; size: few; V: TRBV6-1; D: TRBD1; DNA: TGTGCCAGCAGGCGCCCGGGACAGGAAGCAAACATTCAGTACTTC; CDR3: CASRRPGQEANIQYF
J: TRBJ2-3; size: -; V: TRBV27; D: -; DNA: TGTGCCAGCAGTCCCAGGAGAGATACGCAGTATTTT; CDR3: CASSPRRDTQYF
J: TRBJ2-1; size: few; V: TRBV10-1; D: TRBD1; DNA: TGCGCCAGCAGTGAGGTCCCTCAAGGCAGGGGGCTTTCGTCCCTCAATGAGCAGTTCTTC; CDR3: CASSEVPQGRGLSSLNEQFF
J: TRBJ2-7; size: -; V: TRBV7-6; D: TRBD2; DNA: TGTGCCAGCAGCACGACTGGGGGGGGGTCCATGTCCTACGAGCAGTACTTC; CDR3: CASSTTGGGSMSYEQYF
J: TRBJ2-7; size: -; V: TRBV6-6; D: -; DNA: TGTGCCAGCAGTTACCTCAGCATAAGCTCCTACAATGAGCAGTACTTC; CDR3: CASSYLSISSYNEQYF
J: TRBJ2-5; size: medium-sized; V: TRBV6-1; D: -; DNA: TGTGCCAGCTCAGGAGTTCAAGAGACCCAGTACTTC; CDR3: CASSGVQETQYF
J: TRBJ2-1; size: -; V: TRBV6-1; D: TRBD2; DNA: TGTGCCAGCAGTGAAGCTGAACTAGCGGGAGAGTACTTC; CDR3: CASSEAELAGEYF
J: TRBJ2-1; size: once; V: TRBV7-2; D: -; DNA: TGTGCCAGCAGCTTCGCCGGAATCTACAATGAGCAGTTCTTC; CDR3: CASSFAGIYNEQFF
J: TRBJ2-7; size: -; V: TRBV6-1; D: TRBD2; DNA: TGTGCCAGCAGGATGGGACTAGCGGGAGCCTACGAGCAGTACTTC; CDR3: CASRMGLAGAYEQYF
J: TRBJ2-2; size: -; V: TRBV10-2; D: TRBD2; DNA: TGCGCCAGCAAAAACGAAGCGGGGAGGTGGGAGCTGTTTTTT; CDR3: CASKNEAGRWELFF
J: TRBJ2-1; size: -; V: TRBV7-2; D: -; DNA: TGTGCCAGCAGTCGGACGGTTTACGAGCAGTTCTTC; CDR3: CASSRTVYEQFF
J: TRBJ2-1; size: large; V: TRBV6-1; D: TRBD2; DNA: TGTGCCAGCAGTGCGGCTAGCGGGGGTCTTAGCTCCTACAATGAGCAGTTCTTC; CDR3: CASSAASGGLSSYNEQFF
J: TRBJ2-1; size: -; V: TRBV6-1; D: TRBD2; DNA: TGTGCCAGCAGAGGAGATAGCGGGAGGGCCAAAGAGCAGTTCTTC; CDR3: CASRGDSGRAKEQFF
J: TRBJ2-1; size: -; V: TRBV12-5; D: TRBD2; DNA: TGTGCTAGTGCCTTGAGCGGGGGCTACAATGAGCAGTTCTTC; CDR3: CASALSGGYNEQFF
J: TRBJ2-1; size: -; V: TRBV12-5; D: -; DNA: TGTGCTAGTGGTTTGGCCCTGGGACCCGCCAATCGCATCCAAGAGACCCAGTTCTTC; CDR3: CASGLALGPANRIQETQFF
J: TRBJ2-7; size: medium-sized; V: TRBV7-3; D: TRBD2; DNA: TGTGCCAGCAGCTCCAGCGGGAGTGGCGGGTACAATGAGCAGTACTTC; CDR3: CASSSSGSGGYNEQYF
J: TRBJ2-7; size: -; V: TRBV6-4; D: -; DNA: TGTGCCAGCAGTGACCCGTACAGTGCCTACAATGAGCAGTACTTC; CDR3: CASSDPYSAYNEQYF
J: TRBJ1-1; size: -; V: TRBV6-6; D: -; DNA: TGTGCCAGCAGAATTAGTAACACTGAAGCTTTCTTT; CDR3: CASRISNTEAFF
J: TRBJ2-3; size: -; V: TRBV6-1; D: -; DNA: TGTGCCAGCAGGGTCGGGAGTACGCAGTATTTT; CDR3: CASRVGSTQYF
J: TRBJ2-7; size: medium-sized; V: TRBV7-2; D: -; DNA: TGTGCCAGCAGCCCTACTAGTTACGAGCAGTACTTC; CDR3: CASSPTSYEQYF
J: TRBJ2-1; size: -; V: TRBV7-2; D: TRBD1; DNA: TGTGCCAGCAGCTTAGCCGGGACAGGGATTTACGAGCAGTTCTTC; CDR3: CASSLAGTGIYEQFF
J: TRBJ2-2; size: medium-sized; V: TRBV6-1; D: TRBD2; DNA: TGTGCCAGCAGTGCCCGGGGGGGCGGCACCGGGGAGCTGTTTTTT; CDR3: CASSARGGGTGELFF
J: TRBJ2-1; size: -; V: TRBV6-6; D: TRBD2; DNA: TGTGCCAGCAGTTACGGCGGGACTAGCGGGAAGGGTGAGCAGTTCTTC; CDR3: CASSYGGTSGKGEQFF
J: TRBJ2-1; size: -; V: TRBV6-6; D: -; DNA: TGTGCCAGCAGACCTAAAGGACTCACATACAATGAGCAGTTCTTC; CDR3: CASRPKGLTYNEQFF
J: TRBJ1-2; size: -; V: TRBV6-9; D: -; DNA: TGTGCCAGCACCACGGATTACTATGGCTACACCTTC; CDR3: CASTTDYYGYTF
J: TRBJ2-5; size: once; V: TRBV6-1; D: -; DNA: TGTGCCAGCAGGCCCGACTCGAGCTCCTACAATGAGCAGTACTTC; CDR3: CASRPDSSSYNEQYF
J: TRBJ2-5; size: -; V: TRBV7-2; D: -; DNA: TGTGCCAGCAGCACTTCGCGGGGCTCCCAAGAGACCCAGTACTTC; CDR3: CASSTSRGSQETQYF
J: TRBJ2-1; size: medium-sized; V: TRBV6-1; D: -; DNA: TGTGCCAGCAGTTCGACAGGACCCTACGAGCAGTTCTTC; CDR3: CASSSTGPYEQFF
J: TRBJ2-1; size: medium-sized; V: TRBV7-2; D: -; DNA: TGTGCCAGCAGCGGACGGAAGGGGGAGACCCAGTTCTTC; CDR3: CASSGRKGETQFF
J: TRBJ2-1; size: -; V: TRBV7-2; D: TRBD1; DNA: TGTGCCAGCAGCTTTAGCACGGGACAGAAGGCCTACGAGCAGTTCTTC; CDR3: CASSFSTGQKAYEQFF
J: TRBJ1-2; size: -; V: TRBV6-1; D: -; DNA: TGTGCCAGCAACAACGGCGCGGGGAATAACTATGGCTACACCTTC; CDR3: CASNNGAGNNYGYTF
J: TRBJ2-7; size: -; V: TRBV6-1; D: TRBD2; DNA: TGTGCCAGCAGTTACGGTGCTAGCGGGAGGTCCTACGAGCAGTACTTC; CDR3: CASSYGASGRSYEQYF
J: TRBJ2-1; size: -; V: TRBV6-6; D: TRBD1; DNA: TGTGCCAGCAGTTACTCAGGGACAGGGGGCGCCTATGGGGAGCTAGCCAAAAACATTCAGTTCTTC; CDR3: CASSYSGTGGAYGELAKNIQFF
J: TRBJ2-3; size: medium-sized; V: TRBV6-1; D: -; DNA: TGTGCCAGCAGTATCTCAGGGGATACGCAGTATTTT; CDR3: CASSISGDTQYF
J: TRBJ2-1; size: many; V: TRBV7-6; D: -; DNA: TGTGCCAGCAGCTCCGGACAGTGGGAGGAGCAGTTCTTC; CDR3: CASSSGQWEEQFF
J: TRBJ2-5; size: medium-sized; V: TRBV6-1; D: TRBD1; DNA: TGTGCCAGCAGTGACCCGAGGGACAGGGGGGAAGAGACCCAGTACTTC; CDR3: CASSDPRDRGEETQYF
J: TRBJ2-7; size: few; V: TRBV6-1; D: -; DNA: TGTGCCAGCACCGATTTTAACGAGCAGTACTTC; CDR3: CASTDFNEQYF
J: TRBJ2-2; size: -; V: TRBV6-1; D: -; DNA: TGTGCCAGCACGTGGGGCGGGAACACCGGGGAGCTGTTTTTT; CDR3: CASTWGGNTGELFF
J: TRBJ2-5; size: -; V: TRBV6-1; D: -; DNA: TGTGCCAGCAGTGAATACGGGTCCCAAGAGACCCAGTACTTC; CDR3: CASSEYGSQETQYF
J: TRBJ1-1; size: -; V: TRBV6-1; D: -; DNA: TGTGCCAGCAGTGAAAGTCAGGGTGACACTGAAGCTTTCTTT; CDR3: CASSESQGDTEAFF
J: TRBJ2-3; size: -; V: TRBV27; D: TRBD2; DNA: TGTGCCAGCAGTTCCCGACTAGCGGGAGGTACGGATACGCAGTATTTT; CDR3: CASSSRLAGGTDTQYF
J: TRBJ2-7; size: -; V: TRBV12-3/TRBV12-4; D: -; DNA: TGTGCCAGCAGTTTTTTAGCGGAGTACAATGAGCAGTACTTC; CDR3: CASSFLAEYNEQYF
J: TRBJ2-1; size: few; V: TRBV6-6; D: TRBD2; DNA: TGTGCCAGCAGTTACTCCGGACTAGCGGGTCCGGAGACCCAGTTCTTC; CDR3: CASSYSGLAGPETQFF
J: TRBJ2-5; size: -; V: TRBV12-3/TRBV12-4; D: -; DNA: TGTGCCAGCAGTTTTGTCTCGGCGGAGACCCAGTACTTC; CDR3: CASSFVSAETQYF
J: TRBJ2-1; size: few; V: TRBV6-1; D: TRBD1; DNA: TGTGCCAGCAGACGCCCGGGACAGGGAGTCAATGAGCAGTTCTTC; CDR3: CASRRPGQGVNEQFF
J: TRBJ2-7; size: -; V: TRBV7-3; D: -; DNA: TGTGCCAGCAGCTTAATGGGGGTAGCAGGTTGGAATGAGCAGTACTTC; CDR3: CASSLMGVAGWNEQYF
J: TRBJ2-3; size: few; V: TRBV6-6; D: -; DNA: TGTGCCAGCAGTTACTCTCAGGTGTACACAGATACGCAGTATTTT; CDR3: CASSYSQVYTDTQYF
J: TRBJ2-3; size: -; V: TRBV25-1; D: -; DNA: TGTGCCAGCAGTAAAACAGGCACAGATACGCAGTTTTTT; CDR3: CASSKTGTDTQFF
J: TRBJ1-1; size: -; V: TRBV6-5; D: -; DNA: TGTGCCAGCAGTTACCAGGGGACCACTGAAGCTTTCTTT; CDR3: CASSYQGTTEAFF
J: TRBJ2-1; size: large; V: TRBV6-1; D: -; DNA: TGTGCCAGCAGTGAACGGGAGCAAGAGACCCAGTTCTTC; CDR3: CASSEREQETQFF
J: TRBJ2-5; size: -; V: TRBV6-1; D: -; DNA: TGTGCCAGCATCTTGTTACACACGGCGGAGACCCAGTACTTC; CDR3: CASILLHTAETQYF
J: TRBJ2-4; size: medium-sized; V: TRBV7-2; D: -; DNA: TGTGCCAGCAGCTACCGCGGGGCCGGAGCCAAAAACATTCAGTACTTC; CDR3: CASSYRGAGAKNIQYF
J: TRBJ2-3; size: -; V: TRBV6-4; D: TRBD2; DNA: TGTGCCAGCAGTGACTCGCGAAATGATTGCGGGGGAGATACGCAGTATTTT; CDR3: CASSDSRNDCGGDTQYF
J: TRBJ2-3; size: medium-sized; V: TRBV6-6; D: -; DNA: TGTGCCAGCAGTTACGACTCGGTTGGGGCCACAGATACGCAGTATTTT; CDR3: CASSYDSVGATDTQYF
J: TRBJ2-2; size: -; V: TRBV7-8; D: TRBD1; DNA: TGTGCCAGCAGCTTAGGGGCAGGGGGCGCCGGCACCGGGGAGCTGTTTTTT; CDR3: CASSLGAGGAGTGELFF
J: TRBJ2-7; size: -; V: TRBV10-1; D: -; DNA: TGCGCCAGGTGGACACTAGACGGGTCCTACGAGCAGTACTTC; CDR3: CARWTLDGSYEQYF
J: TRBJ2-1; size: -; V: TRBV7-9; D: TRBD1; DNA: TGTGCCAGCAGCTTAGCCGGGACAGGGCGCCAAGAGACCCAGTTCTTC; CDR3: CASSLAGTGRQETQFF
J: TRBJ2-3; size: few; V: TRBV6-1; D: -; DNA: TGTGCCAGCAGTCCGCCGGGTGATACGCAGTATTTT; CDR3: CASSPPGDTQYF